This section outlines one TCR beta chain sequence together with its context. Per the germline V gene, CDR1 is KGHDR and CDR2 is SFDVKD. This CDR3 contains 14 residues. The V segment lost 9 bases and the J segment 2 bases; nucleotides outside the gene matches: 8. The data are from a study of blood T cell repertoires in COVID-19. The overall study: The samples span acute and convalescent COVID-19 from the United States, Italy and Spain. Sample material is recorded as cDNA or gDNA derived from T cells, B-cell-depleted T cells, or PBMCs.

Authors' analysis steps: Reference gene primers were amplified, and this amplification served to estimate nucleated cell counts. Clones were read by immunoSEQ multiplex PCR, and TCRdb kept only the in-frame ones, dropping some. V and J calls and clone size are given by that table; D and trimming were obtained from the DNA. The sample has 120,000 to 150,000 clones; around 90% are singletons. Specimen: peripheral blood. This clonotype was obtained from a man aged 55-75 years with active or convalescent COVID-19. The chain couples TRBV24-1 to TRBJ2-7, with 8 bases fitting TRBD1. CDR3 protein: CATSQGALPYEQYF. The CDR3 DNA follows: TGTGCCACCTCCCAGGGGGCCCTACCCTACGAGCAGTACTTC.